This T cell receptor (beta chain) was observed in a study of PD-L1 blockade in urothelial cancer. Turning to the study itself: From about 2014, patients received atezolizumab, given as 1,200 mg intravenously every 3 weeks. Individuals in the cohort had been given 0 to 3 earlier chemotherapy regimens. Blood samples contained a median 141,255 T cells.

Regarding time point: pretreatment peripheral blood. Produced via immunoSEQ multiplex PCR; TCRdb's table is partial and in-frame only. Of about 47,000 clones listed, around 80% are singletons. This CDR3 comprises 17 residues. From germline, CDR1 is MNHEY and CDR2 SMNVEV (reference sequence). V was trimmed by 6 bases and J by 6 bases, leaving 26 bases between them. This specimen consisted of PBMCs, obtained around atezolizumab (anti-PD-L1) treatment. This TCR derives from a man in his sixties with urothelial cancer. The V call is TRBV27, the J call TRBJ1-1; possible D gene TRBD1, 6 bases. The CDR3 DNA is TGTGCCAGCAGATCCATTTCCGGGACATTCAAAAGGGCTGAAGCTTTCTTT. It translates to CASRSISGTFKRAEAFF.